What follows describes a single T cell receptor (beta chain). Its specificity is not known. The data derive from a study of T cell responses to AZD1222 COVID-19 vaccine. Overall study findings and caveats: When two AZD1222 doses had been given, Spike-specific TCR breadth and depth rose. Among those given AZD1222, only five or six were seropositive at baseline.

Some clones are missing from TCRdb's copy, which holds only in-frame ones; the method was immunoSEQ multiplex PCR. The data show 150,000 to 200,000 clones, about nine tenths seen once. The CDR3 spans 13 residues. Germline CDR1 and CDR2: LNHDA and SQIVND (reference sequence). V lost 5 bases and J lost 4; bases outside the gene matches: 2. This specimen consisted of peripheral blood, obtained on day 0 of AZD1222 vaccination. J is TRBJ2-7 and V is TRBV19, with 10 bases that match TRBD1. This TCR was sampled from an adult in good health. The CDR3 reads CASSSGQGYEQYF. CDR3 DNA sequence: TGTGCCAGTAGTTCGGGACAGGGGTACGAGCAGTACTTC.